This T cell receptor beta chain was recorded in a study of Ad26.COV2.S vaccination and SARS-CoV-2 variants. Turning to the study itself: Intramuscular Ad26.COV2.S doses were given once or twice, 56 days apart.

Treatment of the sample: 15 to 20 received Ad26.COV2.S at low or high dose, single or two shots; about 5 received placebo; per-sample allocation not given. Material that was analyzed had been drawn on day 63 after the first vaccine or placebo injection. Method: immunoSEQ multiplex PCR; TCRdb's copy keeps in-frame clones and lacks some. The sample lists around 320,000 clones, approximately 80% occurring once. Trimming stripped 4 bases from V and 3 bases from J, with 9 bases between. The CDR3 is 13 residues long. CDR1 is SEHNR and CDR2 is FQNEAQ in the germline V gene (reference sequence). The genes are TRBV7-9 and TRBJ1-1; a weak D match, TRBD1 (6 bases). This TCR was recovered from a person between 18 and 60 years old who received the Ad26.COV2.S COVID-19 vaccine or a placebo. The sequencing used peripheral blood, collected in a trial of Ad26.COV2.S vaccine versus placebo. In DNA, the CDR3 is TGTGCCAGCAGCTCTCCAGGGGACACTGAAGCTTTCTTT. It yields the protein CASSSPGDTEAFF.